This passage covers 25 T cell receptor beta chains from one sample sequenced in a study of T cell repertoires in cytomegalovirus infection. TCRdb called the reads again in MiXCR, with one record for every CDR3 protein. The table includes some 400,000 distinct CDR3 sequences, 31% detected once. Sequencing was done on a sample of PBMCs. These receptors originate from a human donor in good health (CMV status not recorded). Some clones in this sample may be carry-over from other donors' samples.

In this sample, this clonotype turned up many times. The CDR3 here is CASSLDPLPGESYNEKLFF. CDR3 sequence (DNA): TGTGCCAGCAGCTTAGATCCCCTTCCTGGAGAAAGTTATAATGAAAAACTGTTTTTT. The chain combines TRBV7-2 with TRBJ1-4; no clear D gene. The CDR3 covers 19 residues. Germline CDR1 is SGHTA and CDR2 is FQGNSA. V was pared by 1 base and J by 4 bases, with 22 bases between.

The chain combines TRBV6-2 or TRBV6-3 with TRBJ2-1; no definite D call. Germline assignment: CDR1 MNHEY and CDR2 SVGEGT. V gave up 2 bases and J gave up 0 bases, with 8 bases separating them. The CDR3 loop spans 15 amino acids. CDR3 amino acids: CASSYRIDSYNEQFF. In DNA form, the CDR3 reads TGTGCCAGCAGTTACAGGATTGACTCCTACAATGAGCAGTTCTTC.

The chain combines TRBV20-1 with TRBJ2-1, with unresolved D. This CDR3 comprises 15 residues. Trimming stripped 6 bases from V and 6 bases from J, with 21 bases between. The germline gives CDR1 DFQATT, CDR2 SNEGSKA (reference sequence). The CDR3 region has the DNA TGCAGTGCCGCGAGTAGAGGTTCGGTGGGCAATGAGCAGTTCTTC. It specifies CSAASRGSVGNEQFF.

This clonotype was counted ten times or more. The V and J genes are TRBV27 and TRBJ2-1, with 9 bases that match TRBD1. The CDR3 extends over 15 amino acids. The ends lost 4 bases at V and 7 bases at J; junction bases unmatched: 8. The germline CDR1 and CDR2 sequences are MNHEY and SMNVEV (reference sequence). CDR3 amino acids: CASSSRAGTGNEQFF. In nucleotides, the CDR3 is TGTGCCAGCAGTTCACGCGCCGGGACAGGGAATGAGCAGTTCTTC.

The V gene is TRBV19, the J gene TRBJ2-2, with D possibly TRBD1 on 6 matching bases. Looked up from germline, CDR1 is LNHDA and CDR2 is SQIVND (reference sequence). The V end lost 5 bases, the J end lost 0 bases, and 16 bases lay between the germline ends. This CDR3 has 17 residues. The chain's CDR3 is CASSVGALVTNTGELFF. The CDR3 DNA reads as TGTGCCAGTAGTGTGGGGGCTCTAGTAACGAACACCGGGGAGCTGTTTTTT.

Concerning this clonotype itself: A read error may account for a junction end that differs from germline. The chain links TRBV12-3 or TRBV12-4 to TRBJ1-5, with a weak D call TRBD1 (6 bases). The CDR3 contains 12 residues. CDR3 DNA sequence: TGTGCCCGCAGCCCCAGGGGTCAGCCCCATCTTTTT. This translates into CARSPRGQPHLF.

The chain has TRBV7-1 and TRBJ1-1; D gene unclear. TRBV7-1 is an ORF; its function is uncertain. This CDR3 has 14 amino acids. Trimming stripped 0 bases from V and 0 bases from J, with 5 bases between. CDR3 in amino acids: CASSSAGLNTEAFF. The CDR3 DNA is TGTGCCAGCAGCTCAGCAGGTCTGAACACTGAAGCTTTCTTT.

This clonotype was recorded at least ten times. The rearrangement joins TRBV4-1 to TRBJ2-6, with D possibly matching TRBD1 (5 bases). CDR1 is MGHRA and CDR2 is YSYEKL in the germline V gene. V lost 1 base and J 3 bases, leaving 16 bases between the germline ends. The CDR3 loop spans 18 amino acids. CDR3 sequence (DNA): TGCGCCAGCAGCCAAGTAAGCTACTCAGGGTTTGGGGCCAACGTCCTGACTTTC. Protein sequence: CASSQVSYSGFGANVLTF.

The table lists this clonotype with a few counts. The chain uses TRBV5-1 and TRBJ2-7; D is uncertain. The germline gives CDR1 SGHRS, CDR2 YFSETQ. Trimming stripped 0 bases from V and 0 bases from J, with 13 bases between. The CDR3 is 16 residues long. This CDR3 reads CASSLDRSKSSYEQYF. The CDR3 nucleotides are TGCGCCAGCAGCTTGGATCGAAGTAAATCCTCCTACGAGCAGTACTTC.

This clonotype has at least ten counts. This sequence joins TRBV28 and TRBJ2-7, with D perhaps matching TRBD1 (6 bases). The germline V gene has CDR1 MDHEN and CDR2 SYDVKM. The V end was cut by 4 bases, the J end by 2 bases, with 12 bases between. CDR3 length equals 14 residues. This CDR3 is CASSSAGTPYEQYF. The CDR3 DNA follows: TGTGCCAGCAGTTCAGCCGGGACACCCTACGAGCAGTACTTC.

The V and J genes are TRBV30 and TRBJ1-2, with 7 bases matching TRBD1. V lost 2 bases to trimming and J lost 8 bases; unmatched junction nucleotides: 5. Germline assignment: CDR1 GTSNPN and CDR2 SVGIG (reference sequence). There are 12 residues in the CDR3. In nucleotides, the CDR3 is TGTGCCTGGAGTATCGACAGGGACGGCTACACCTTC. Amino acids: CAWSIDRDGYTF. Together with reference TRBV30 and TRBJ1-2, the CDR3 gives the full variable domain: SQTIHQWPATLVQPVGSPLSLECTVEGTSNPNLYWYRQAAGRGLQLLFYSVGIGQISSEVPQNLSASRPQDRQFILSSKKLLLSDSGFYLCAWSIDRDGYTFGSGTRLTVV.

This clonotype was counted only a few times. CDR3 amino acids: CASSHPGQGNEQYF. In nucleotides, the CDR3 is TGTGCCAGCAGCCACCCGGGACAGGGGAACGAGCAGTACTTC. The chain combines TRBV11-2 with TRBJ2-7; 10 bases are shared with TRBD1. The CDR3 runs 14 residues. Germline V gives CDR1 SGHAT, CDR2 FQNNGV. The J segment lost 5 bases and the V segment lost 5 bases, leaving 6 bases of the junction unmatched.

This clonotype was detected only a few times. V is TRBV7-9 and J is TRBJ1-2, with D maybe TRBD1 (6 bases). There are 13 residues in the CDR3. Trimming took off 5 bases at V and 6 bases at J, with 13 bases between the two ends. CDR1 is SEHNR, CDR2 FQNEAQ, per germline (reference sequence). The CDR3 protein is CASSPRTEDGYTF. CDR3 bases: TGTGCCAGCAGCCCCCGGACAGAGGATGGCTACACCTTC.

The chain recombines TRBV25-1 with TRBJ2-4; 8 nucleotides align to TRBD2. The CDR3 totals 14 residues. With V trimmed by 2 bases and J by 15 bases, 12 bases remained unmatched. Germline lookup yields CDR1 MGHDK and CDR2 SYGVNS. CDR3 sequence reads: CASSEANAGGTLYF. CDR3 nucleotides: TGTGCCAGCAGTGAAGCCAATGCGGGGGGTACTTTGTACTTC.

This clonotype was detected a few times. This rearrangement joins TRBV19 to TRBJ2-2; D gene unclear. The V gene's germline CDR1 is LNHDA and CDR2 SQIVND (reference sequence). V gave up 7 bases and J gave up 5 bases, with 17 bases separating them. The CDR3 extends over 15 amino acids. The CDR3 is CASTLDRSSTGELFF. The DNA of the CDR3 is TGTGCCAGTACCCTCGACCGCTCGAGTACCGGGGAGCTGTTTTTT.

This clonotype was observed many times. The gene calls are TRBV12-3 or TRBV12-4 and TRBJ2-3; D call uncertain. The CDR3 runs to 15 residues. V was pared by 1 base and J by 1 base, with 9 bases between. The CDR3, as DNA: TGTGCCAGCAGTTTAGGTGTCGGACGCACAGATACGCAGTATTTT. Its protein is CASSLGVGRTDTQYF.

This chain uses TRBV20-1 with TRBJ2-3, with TRBD2 matching 7 bases. The CDR3 is 15 residues long. Germline CDR1 reads DFQATT; CDR2 reads SNEGSKA (reference sequence). V trimming: 6 bases; J trimming: 0 bases; junction bases outside the gene matches: 9. CDR3 loop: CSARHWGGSTDTQYF. The DNA of the CDR3 is TGCAGTGCCAGGCACTGGGGGGGTAGCACAGATACGCAGTATTTT.

This clonotype was counted a few times. This chain connects TRBV7-9 to TRBJ2-3; possibly TRBD1 for D (5 bases). The V and J ends lost 5 bases and 6 bases respectively, with 24 bases between them. Germline CDR1 SEHNR, CDR2 FQNEAQ (reference sequence). This CDR3 is built from 17 residues. The CDR3: CASSRPDDSEPGDTQYF. DNA of the CDR3: TGTGCCAGCAGCCGTCCCGATGACAGCGAGCCGGGCGATACGCAGTATTTT.

This clonotype appeared a few times. J is TRBJ2-1 and V is TRBV6-5; tentative D call: TRBD1 (7 bases). The CDR3 spans 14 residues. Trimming shortened V by 7 bases and J by 9 bases, and 19 bases separated the two germline ends. CDR1 and CDR2 (germline): MNHEY, SVGAGI. In nucleotides, the CDR3 is TGTGCCAGCACCCTCCGGAGGGGGCAGGGTGAGCAGTTCTTC. Protein sequence: CASTLRRGQGEQFF.

For this clonotype: The conserved phenylalanine or tryptophan normally closing the CDR3 is absent here, so this likely arose from a read error. V gene TRBV20-1 combines with J gene TRBJ2-1, with D perhaps TRBD1 or TRBD2 (6 bases each). Trimming removed 3 bases from V and 3 bases from J, with 12 bases in between. The CDR3 runs to 14 residues. CDR1 and CDR2 from the germline V gene are DFQATT and SNEGSKA (reference sequence). In nucleotides, the CDR3 is TGCAGTGCTAGGAGGGGGGCCGTCTACAATGAGCAGTTCCTA. Amino acids: CSARRGAVYNEQFL.

The chain combines TRBV29-1 with TRBJ2-2, with 7 positions matching TRBD2. Germline CDR1 and CDR2: SQVTM and ANQGSEA. The CDR3 extends over 14 amino acids. V dropped 8 bases and J dropped 0; count of bases not matched to a gene: 6. The CDR3 DNA follows: TGCAGCATTGGGAGGGCACCGAACACCGGGGAGCTGTTTTTT. Its protein is CSIGRAPNTGELFF.

The chain couples TRBV7-2 to TRBJ2-5; 10 bases fit TRBD2. The V segment lost 5 bases and the J segment 4 bases; nucleotides outside the gene matches: 13. This CDR3 is built from 17 residues. CDR1 SGHTA and CDR2 FQGNSA come from the germline V gene. CDR3 sequence (DNA): TGTGCCAGCAGCGACATTAGCGGGGGGCCGGGGGGAGAGACCCAGTACTTC. It specifies CASSDISGGPGGETQYF.

The chain joins TRBV29-1 to TRBJ2-2, with 10 bases fitting TRBD2. CDR3 length: 14 residues. Germline V CDR1 and CDR2: SQVTM, ANQGSEA. The J segment lost 7 bases and the V segment lost 7 bases, leaving 9 bases of the junction unmatched. Written as DNA, the CDR3 is TGCAGCGCAAGGAGCGGGGGGGCTAACGGGGAGCTGTTTTTT. Its protein is CSARSGGANGELFF.

A few counts support this clonotype. Here the CDR3 reads CASSYSRDSLSTDTQYF. The CDR3 DNA sequence: TGTGCCAGCAGTTACTCGAGGGATTCCCTTAGCACAGATACGCAGTATTTT. This chain uses TRBV6-6 with TRBJ2-3; TRBD2 is a possible D gene (5 bases). Germline loops: CDR1 MNHNY, CDR2 SVGAGI (reference sequence). The CDR3 loop spans 17 amino acids. Between the trimmed V and J ends, which lost 0 bases and 0 bases, there was a span of 13 bases.

This clonotype was picked up many times. The V and J genes are TRBV6-6 and TRBJ1-6; no clear D. The CDR3 covers 12 residues. CDR1 is MNHNY, CDR2 SVGAGI, per germline (reference sequence). Trimming stripped 5 bases from V and 16 bases from J, with 15 bases between. DNA of the CDR3: TGTGCCAGCAGTCCTCTTGGGCGGCTACTCCACTTT. Residues: CASSPLGRLLHF.